Listed below are T cell receptor beta chains from one sample, sequenced in a study of spatial heterogeneity in lung cancer. TCRdb fed the 5' RACE reads into MiXCR, producing one record per CDR3 protein. The sample records some 25,000 distinct CDR3 sequences, roughly 7.1% being singletons. Sequencing used lung tumor tissue, obtained at surgery. Every receptor here comes from a male donor with early-stage non-small cell lung cancer. The CDR3 runs from the conserved cysteine through the conserved F or W. D genes are given only for firm matches. Clone size, where shown, is once, few, many, or a class for clones that have expanded.

d_gene	v_gene	abundance	j_gene	CDR3aa	CDR3nt
-	TRBV19	few	TRBJ2-3	CASSILSRTTDTQYF	TGTGCCAGTAGTATCCTGAGCAGGACCACAGATACGCAGTATTTT
-	TRBV27	few	TRBJ1-6	CASSLSWGSPLHF	TGTGCCAGCAGTTTATCGTGGGGGTCACCCCTCCACTTT
-	TRBV20-1	-	TRBJ2-7	CSARGTYEQYF	TGCAGTGCTAGGGGGACCTACGAGCAGTACTTC
-	TRBV5-1	many	TRBJ1-5	CASSPGDTLNQPQHF	TGCGCCAGCAGCCCCGGGGACACACTCAATCAGCCCCAGCATTTT
TRBD2	TRBV5-6	few	TRBJ2-3	CASSPPGLAGGVVNTQYF	TGTGCCAGCAGCCCGCCGGGACTAGCGGGGGGAGTGGTTAATACGCAGTATTTT
-	TRBV6-2/TRBV6-3	-	TRBJ1-1	CASSYSKGGDGMNTEAFF	TGTGCCAGCAGTTACTCGAAGGGGGGTGACGGGATGAACACTGAAGCTTTCTTT
-	TRBV5-1	-	TRBJ2-2	CASSPTGTVTGELFF	TGCGCCAGCAGCCCCACCGGGACGGTCACCGGGGAGCTGTTTTTT
-	TRBV6-6	few	TRBJ1-5	CAIASYSNQPQHF	TGTGCAATCGCGTCGTATAGCAATCAGCCCCAGCATTTT
TRBD2	TRBV20-1	many	TRBJ2-3	CSARAAGGSTDTQYF	TGCAGTGCTAGAGCGGCGGGGGGTTCCACAGATACGCAGTATTTT
-	TRBV7-8	many	TRBJ1-2	CASSLGTASPYGYTF	TGTGCCAGCAGCTTAGGGACAGCTTCACCCTATGGCTACACCTTC
TRBD1	TRBV7-2	many	TRBJ2-2	CAIPRTGIYTGELFF	TGTGCCATCCCCAGGACAGGGATATACACCGGGGAGCTGTTTTTT
-	TRBV10-2	many	TRBJ1-1	CASSGGAPKDTEAFF	TGCGCCAGCAGCGGTGGGGCTCCGAAGGACACTGAAGCTTTCTTT
TRBD1	TRBV20-1	once	TRBJ2-7	CSARALGTGADYEQYF	TGCAGTGCTAGAGCTCTAGGGACAGGGGCGGACTACGAGCAGTACTTC
TRBD1	TRBV25-1	many	TRBJ2-7	CASSDRDSRYEQYF	TGTGCCAGCAGTGACCGGGACAGCCGCTACGAGCAGTACTTC
-	TRBV11-2	many	TRBJ1-6	CASSLDPRGPNSPLHF	TGTGCCAGCAGCTTAGACCCAAGAGGGCCGAATTCACCCCTCCACTTT